The clone carrying this T cell receptor (beta chain) has ten or more counts. Its antigen remains unidentified. The study left out patients who had uncontrolled infection, other autoimmune disease, pregnancy or lactation. TCR beta CDR3 region amplification was performed from RNA transcripts. The HTBI primer set served for first-round RT-PCR of the TCR CDR3. TCRdb re-called the multiplex PCR reads with MiXCR, one entry per CDR3 protein. The sample holds fewer than 450,000 distinct CDR3 sequences, about 14% seen once. This entry comes from a study of T cells in Graves' hyperthyroidism and ophthalmopathy. Across the study: Peripheral blood was obtained at initial diagnosis, preceding any treatment.

Germline CDR1 SGHDT, CDR2 YYEEEE. CDR3 length equals 15 residues. V was cut by 2 bases and J by 0 bases, with 11 bases left in between. General observations from the study: Ophthalmopathy was distinguished from stable hyperthyroidism by 13 V-J signatures.

Sequenced: blood. V gene TRBV5-6 combines with J gene TRBJ2-5; D call uncertain. This clonotype originated in a man aged 50-59 years with Graves' ophthalmopathy. For the CDR3, the DNA is TGTGCCAGCAGCTTCGGTGCAGCTAACCAAGAGACCCAGTACTTC. This sequence encodes CASSFGAANQETQYF.